Presented here are 27 T cell receptor beta chains from one specimen sequenced in a study of OX40 agonist ivuxolimab in advanced cancers. The protocol was immunoSEQ multiplex PCR, while the TCRdb copy is restricted to in-frame clones and leaves out a portion. The table records around 44,000 clones, over 80% of them present only once. Specimen: CD4+ or CD8+ T cells sorted from blood, collected in a trial of the OX40 agonist ivuxolimab. The receptor source for this set is an adult with an advanced solid tumor such as melanoma, head and neck, liver or kidney cancer.

To note about this clone: The same CDR3 can be traced to other DNA sequences in this sample. The gene calls are TRBV2 and TRBJ2-1; TRBD2 might be the D (6 bases). CDR1 and CDR2 from the germline V gene are SNHLY and FYNNEI. V was trimmed by 3 bases and J by 3 bases, leaving 12 bases between them. The CDR3 contains 15 residues. The CDR3, as DNA: TGTGCCAGCAGTGACGAGGGACTGAACTACAATGAGCAGTTCTTC. Its protein is CASSDEGLNYNEQFF.

The chain uses TRBV14 and TRBJ2-1; 9 nucleotides align to TRBD2. Germline V CDR1 and CDR2: SGHDN, FVKESK. After removal of 4 bases from V and 7 bases from J, the junction contained 11 bases not matched to a gene. The CDR3 is made up of 16 amino acids. In DNA, the CDR3 is TGTGCCAGCAGCCGCCTGACTAGCGGAGGGAGGAATGAGCAGTTCTTC. Its translation: CASSRLTSGGRNEQFF.

The J gene is TRBJ1-3, the V gene TRBV30, with 9 bases that match TRBD1. CDR1 is GTSNPN, CDR2 SVGIG, per germline (reference sequence). With V trimmed by 0 bases and J by 3 bases, 6 bases remained unmatched. The CDR3 is 16 amino acids. The CDR3 spells CAWSVHRGLGGNTIYF. Written as DNA, the CDR3 is TGTGCCTGGAGTGTACACAGGGGGCTAGGTGGAAACACCATATATTTT.

The rearrangement links TRBV30 to TRBJ1-2; no clear D. The CDR3 consists of 14 residues. Trimming removed 4 bases from V and 5 bases from J, with 17 bases in between. From germline, CDR1 is GTSNPN and CDR2 SVGIG (reference sequence). Written as DNA, the CDR3 is TGTGCCTGGACCCGCCAGGCGAGATCGTATGGCTACACCTTC. This sequence encodes CAWTRQARSYGYTF.

CDR3 sequence reads: CASSLRAGTTSYEQYF. CDR3 DNA: TGTGCCAGCAGCTTGCGTGCCGGGACTACATCCTACGAGCAGTACTTC. The V call is TRBV7-8, the J call TRBJ2-7; 7 positions agree with TRBD2. Looked up from germline, CDR1 is SGHVS and CDR2 is FQNEAQ. Losses at the gene ends were 3 bases for V and 1 base for J; bases not matched to a gene: 9. The CDR3 runs to 16 residues.

The gene calls are TRBV7-8 and TRBJ2-5; a weak D match, TRBD2 (6 bases). Germline V CDR1 and CDR2: SGHVS, FQNEAQ. V was pared by 7 bases and J by 1 base, with 13 bases between. The CDR3 is made up of 14 amino acids. DNA for the CDR3: TGTGCCAGCACCGTTCGGGGGACCCAAGAGACCCAGTACTTC. Its translation: CASTVRGTQETQYF.

The J gene is TRBJ1-5, the V gene TRBV19; no reliable D call. V lost 6 bases to trimming and J lost 4 bases, with 13 bases between them. CDR3 length: 14 residues. In germline, CDR1 is LNHDA, CDR2 SQIVND (reference sequence). The DNA of the CDR3 is TGTGCCAGTAGATACCGGGGAGGGAATCAGCCCCAGCATTTT. Translation: CASRYRGGNQPQHF.

This sequence joins TRBV10-2 and TRBJ1-1; D gene ambiguous. Germline loops: CDR1 WSHSY, CDR2 SAAADI. CDR3 size: 13 residues. Trimming took 4 bases from V and 1 from J, leaving 7 bases between them. The CDR3 sequence: CASSGSENTEAFF. Here the CDR3 DNA reads TGCGCCAGCAGTGGAAGTGAGAACACTGAAGCTTTCTTT.

The gene calls are TRBV5-1 and TRBJ1-2; TRBD1 matches 7 bases. Germline values: CDR1 SGHRS, CDR2 YFSETQ. The CDR3 has 14 residues. Germline trimming cut 4 bases from V and 7 bases from J; bases unmatched to any gene: 10. CDR3 bases: TGCGCCAGCAGCGGGGACAGCCGGAAGGTTGGCTACACCTTC. Translated: CASSGDSRKVGYTF.

The chain couples TRBV7-2 to TRBJ1-3; D is unclear. Germline CDR1 SGHTA, CDR2 FQGNSA. The V and J ends lost 5 bases and 0 bases respectively, with 17 bases between them. The CDR3 extends over 17 amino acids. The CDR3 loop reads CASSPEIGGVSGNTIYF. DNA for the CDR3: TGTGCCAGCAGCCCCGAGATTGGTGGGGTCTCTGGAAACACCATATATTTT.

The rearrangement links TRBV6-8 to TRBJ2-7; 11 bases match TRBD1. Germline values: CDR1 MNHGY, CDR2 SAAAGT. With 6 bases clipped from V and 5 bases from J, the junction kept 6 bases outside the gene matches. There are 14 residues in the CDR3. CDR3 sequence (DNA): TGTGCCAGCAGCTCGGACAGGGGGCCCCACGAGCAGTACTTC. It codes for CASSSDRGPHEQYF.

This sequence joins TRBV11-2 and TRBJ1-1; D is undetermined. The CDR3 extends over 15 amino acids. V gave up 1 base and J gave up 0 bases, with 9 bases separating them. In germline, CDR1 is SGHAT, CDR2 FQNNGV. The CDR3 here is CASSLGPGMNTEAFF. The CDR3 bases are TGTGCCAGCAGCTTAGGCCCAGGTATGAACACTGAAGCTTTCTTT.

This clone has a single count. The genes are TRBV28 and TRBJ2-1; 9 positions agree with TRBD2. This CDR3 spans 17 amino acids. J was trimmed by 4 bases and V by 4 bases; bases with no gene match: 11. Looked up from germline, CDR1 is MDHEN and CDR2 is SYDVKM. The CDR3 reads CASSSPRLAVGYNEQFF. DNA of the CDR3: TGTGCCAGCAGTTCCCCCCGACTAGCGGTAGGTTACAATGAGCAGTTCTTC. Complete variable domain (other parts from reference TRBV28 and TRBJ2-1): DVKVTQSSRYLVKRTGEKVFLECVQDMDHENMFWYRQDPGLGLRLIYFSYDVKMKEKGDIPEGYSVSREKKERFSLILESASTNQTSMYLCASSSPRLAVGYNEQFFGPGTRLTVL.

The chain joins TRBV5-1 to TRBJ2-5; D may match TRBD1 or TRBD2 (5 bases each). V was clipped by 0 bases and J by 7 bases, with 16 bases between them. Germline V CDR1 and CDR2: SGHRS, YFSETQ. The CDR3 extends over 15 amino acids. CDR3 sequence reads: CASSLDGTSEGTQYF. Written as DNA, the CDR3 is TGCGCCAGCAGCTTGGACGGGACCTCCGAGGGGACCCAGTACTTC.

The chain uses TRBV2 and TRBJ1-1, with D perhaps matching TRBD1 (5 bases). This CDR3 comprises 14 residues. V gave up 5 bases and J gave up 4 bases, with 14 bases separating them. Germline CDR1 and CDR2: SNHLY and FYNNEI. The CDR3 DNA is TGTGCCAGCAGTAAACAGGTGGGGACCACTGAAGCTTTCTTT. It specifies CASSKQVGTTEAFF.

Points on this clone: The identical CDR3 is also encoded by other nucleotide sequences in the sample. The genes are TRBV6-5 and TRBJ2-2; 8 bases match TRBD2. Germline CDR1 MNHEY, CDR2 SVGAGI. The CDR3 sequence is 15 residues long. With 7 bases clipped from V and 6 bases from J, the junction kept 10 bases outside the gene matches. The CDR3 sequence: CASTKRGGRSGELFF. The CDR3 nucleotides are TGTGCCAGCACGAAACGGGGGGGCCGGTCCGGGGAGCTGTTTTTT.

The V call is TRBV28, the J call TRBJ1-1; TRBD1 might be the D (5 bases). Trimming removed 9 bases at V and 2 bases at J, with 10 bases between. CDR1 and CDR2 (germline): MDHEN, SYDVKM. This CDR3 contains 12 residues. The CDR3, as DNA: TGTGCCAGTCTTGACAGTAACACTGAAGCTTTCTTT. Its translation is CASLDSNTEAFF. The complete variable domain, with remaining parts taken from reference TRBV28 and TRBJ1-1, reads DVKVTQSSRYLVKRTGEKVFLECVQDMDHENMFWYRQDPGLGLRLIYFSYDVKMKEKGDIPEGYSVSREKKERFSLILESASTNQTSMYLCASLDSNTEAFFGQGTRLTVV.

This sequence joins TRBV5-1 and TRBJ2-5; D perhaps matches TRBD1 (6 bases). Between the trimmed V and J ends, which lost 4 bases and 5 bases, there was a span of 12 bases. This CDR3 comprises 13 residues. Germline V CDR1 and CDR2: SGHRS, YFSETQ. The CDR3 coding sequence is TGCGCCAGCAGCCCTCAGGGGTGGGAGACCCAGTACTTC. Encoded protein: CASSPQGWETQYF.

This clone was seen a single time. The gene calls are TRBV11-1 and TRBJ2-2; 8 bases fit TRBD2. The CDR3 is made up of 19 amino acids. Trimming took 4 bases from V and 8 from J; bases not matched to a gene: 21. From germline, CDR1 is SGHAT and CDR2 FQDESV (reference sequence). The CDR3 spells CASSYTGPTGTRRVGELFF. Here the CDR3 DNA reads TGTGCCAGCAGCTACACCGGCCCCACAGGGACTAGGAGAGTTGGGGAGCTGTTTTTT.

V usage is TRBV14 and J usage is TRBJ1-4; 8 nucleotides agree with TRBD1. The trim removed 2 bases at V and 7 bases at J, leaving 6 bases unmatched. CDR3 size: 15 residues. Germline V gene data show CDR1 as SGHDN and CDR2 as FVKESK. CDR3 residues: CASSQLDRGGEKLFF. The CDR3 DNA reads as TGTGCCAGCAGCCAACTCGACAGGGGCGGTGAAAAACTGTTTTTT.

This clone has a handful of counts. The chain has TRBV4-3 and TRBJ1-3; no reliable D call. This CDR3 has 16 amino acids. Per the germline V gene, CDR1 is LGHNA and CDR2 is YSLEER. V was cut by 4 bases and J by 0 bases, with 13 bases left in between. CDR3 in amino acids: CASSRLQDYSGNTIYF. CDR3 in DNA: TGCGCCAGCAGCCGTTTGCAGGACTACTCTGGAAACACCATATATTTT.

The chain is built from TRBV5-1 and TRBJ1-4; 8 nucleotides align to TRBD1. The ends lost 1 base at V and 7 bases at J; junction bases unmatched: 6. In germline, CDR1 is SGHRS, CDR2 YFSETQ. CDR3 length equals 15 residues. The chain's CDR3 is CASSLFQGAGEKLFF. CDR3 sequence (DNA): TGCGCCAGCAGCTTGTTCCAGGGGGCGGGTGAAAAACTGTTTTTT.

The V gene is TRBV27, the J gene TRBJ1-6; D remains ambiguous. CDR1 is MNHEY, CDR2 SMNVEV, per germline (reference sequence). CDR3 length: 14 amino acids. Trimming left V 2 bases short and J 14 bases short, with 16 bases between. The DNA for the CDR3 is TGTGCCAGCAGTTTAGGTTCCTCGGCCTCCTCCCTCCACTTT. Residues: CASSLGSSASSLHF.

This chain links TRBV7-3 with TRBJ2-3; a weak D match, TRBD2 (6 bases). Germline V gene sequence: CDR1 SGHTA, CDR2 FQGTGA. The CDR3 is 14 amino acids. Trimming stripped 5 bases from V and 4 bases from J, with 13 bases between. CDR3 bases: TGTGCCAGCAGCCCGAGACTAGGATCAGATACGCAGTATTTT. Protein sequence: CASSPRLGSDTQYF.

The chain employs TRBV19 and TRBJ1-2, with no clear D. The CDR3 is 15 residues long. Germline-derived CDR1 and CDR2 are LNHDA and SQIVND (reference sequence). Trimming took 3 bases from V and 5 from J, leaving 16 bases between them. DNA for the CDR3: TGTGCCAGTAGTATGGAAGGCGTCGGGATATATGGCTACACCTTC. It is translated as CASSMEGVGIYGYTF.

The rearrangement links TRBV27 to TRBJ2-1; no clear D gene. With 5 bases removed from V and 2 bases from J, the gap between germline ends came to 7 bases. This CDR3 has 13 amino acids. Germline values: CDR1 MNHEY, CDR2 SMNVEV (reference sequence). The CDR3 nucleotides are TGTGCCAGCAGTCCCCCCCCCTACAATGAGCAGTTCTTC. As protein: CASSPPPYNEQFF.

The gene calls are TRBV5-1 and TRBJ2-1; 8 nucleotides line up with TRBD1. The length of the CDR3 is 16 residues. The trim removed 4 bases at V and 6 bases at J, leaving 12 bases unmatched. From germline, CDR1 is SGHRS and CDR2 YFSETQ. Written as DNA, the CDR3 is TGCGCCAGCAGCCAACAGCTGGGGACAGGCGGCAATGAGCAGTTCTTC. Its translation is CASSQQLGTGGNEQFF.